The rows below give T cell receptor beta chains drawn from one sample of a study of PD-L1 blockade in urothelial cancer. Data came from immunoSEQ multiplex PCR; TCRdb stores just in-frame clones and leaves some out. Here the sample spans roughly 130,000 clones, approximately 84% being singletons. The sample consisted of PBMCs, taken around atezolizumab (anti-PD-L1) treatment. The receptors originated from a man over 45 with urothelial cancer. Each CDR3 is given with its conserved first and last residue. D genes are given only for firm matches. Rows may omit the clone size; those that give it use once, few, many or a size class.

d_call: TRBD2; v_call: TRBV28; j_call: TRBJ2-3; clone_size: .; cdr3_aa: CASSTPARRETSDTQYF; cdr3_nt: TGTGCCAGCAGTACCCCCGCGAGGCGGGAGACCTCAGATACGCAGTATTTT
d_call: TRBD1; v_call: TRBV6-1; j_call: TRBJ1-3; clone_size: few; cdr3_aa: CASSAKNLGQGGNTIYF; cdr3_nt: TGTGCCAGCAGTGCAAAAAACCTGGGACAGGGTGGAAACACCATATATTTT
d_call: .; v_call: TRBV25-1; j_call: TRBJ1-4; clone_size: .; cdr3_aa: CASSEGRTANEKLFF; cdr3_nt: TGTGCCAGCAGTGAGGGAAGGACAGCAAATGAAAAACTGTTTTTT
d_call: TRBD1; v_call: TRBV5-5; j_call: TRBJ1-4; clone_size: once; cdr3_aa: CASSPTPNRGLNEKLFF; cdr3_nt: TGTGCCAGCAGCCCAACCCCCAACAGGGGCCTTAATGAAAAACTGTTTTTT
d_call: .; v_call: TRBV6-5; j_call: TRBJ2-3; clone_size: .; cdr3_aa: CASSYSGARTDTQYF; cdr3_nt: TGTGCCAGCAGTTACTCGGGCGCCCGCACAGATACGCAGTATTTT
d_call: .; v_call: TRBV11-2; j_call: TRBJ2-1; clone_size: .; cdr3_aa: CASSPPVSSGRSSYNEQFF; cdr3_nt: TGTGCCAGCAGCCCGCCAGTTTCGTCTGGGAGAAGCTCCTACAATGAGCAGTTCTTC
d_call: TRBD2; v_call: TRBV7-9; j_call: TRBJ2-7; clone_size: .; cdr3_aa: CASSRGGGHSYEQYF; cdr3_nt: TGTGCCAGCAGCCGGGGGGGCGGGCACTCCTACGAGCAGTACTTC
d_call: .; v_call: TRBV7-7; j_call: TRBJ2-5; clone_size: .; cdr3_aa: CASASRGAGATQYF; cdr3_nt: TGTGCTAGCGCCTCCCGGGGGGCAGGGGCAACCCAGTACTTC
d_call: TRBD1; v_call: TRBV28; j_call: TRBJ2-7; clone_size: .; cdr3_aa: CASWDRVPYEQYF; cdr3_nt: TGTGCCAGCTGGGACAGGGTCCCATACGAGCAGTACTTC
d_call: .; v_call: TRBV28; j_call: TRBJ2-6; clone_size: .; cdr3_aa: CASRRGPPGANVLTF; cdr3_nt: TGTGCCAGCAGGCGGGGACCTCCCGGGGCCAACGTCCTGACTTTC
d_call: TRBD2; v_call: TRBV6-5; j_call: TRBJ2-7; clone_size: .; cdr3_aa: CASSYSPGGMEQYF; cdr3_nt: TGTGCCAGCAGTTACTCTCCGGGAGGGATGGAGCAGTACTTC
d_call: TRBD1; v_call: TRBV2; j_call: TRBJ2-7; clone_size: .; cdr3_aa: CASSDKQGAFNEQYF; cdr3_nt: TGTGCCAGCAGCGACAAGCAGGGGGCTTTCAACGAGCAGTACTTC
d_call: TRBD2; v_call: TRBV7-2; j_call: TRBJ2-1; clone_size: .; cdr3_aa: CASSSLPTSGSSLF; cdr3_nt: TGTGCCAGCAGCTCGCTCCCGACTAGCGGGAGTTCCCTCTTC
d_call: .; v_call: TRBV6-5; j_call: TRBJ1-5; clone_size: few; cdr3_aa: CASSYSSLHNQPQHF; cdr3_nt: TGTGCCAGCAGTTACTCGAGCCTTCACAATCAGCCCCAGCATTTT
d_call: TRBD2; v_call: TRBV7-2; j_call: TRBJ2-1; clone_size: .; cdr3_aa: CASSFLGREGNEQFF; cdr3_nt: TGTGCCAGCAGCTTTTTGGGTCGGGAGGGCAATGAGCAGTTCTTC
d_call: TRBD1; v_call: TRBV6-5; j_call: TRBJ2-3; clone_size: .; cdr3_aa: CASSLRDRGDTQYF; cdr3_nt: TGTGCCAGCAGTCTCCGGGACAGGGGAGATACGCAGTATTTT
d_call: .; v_call: TRBV7-8; j_call: TRBJ2-1; clone_size: .; cdr3_aa: CASSLIAAGDNEQFF; cdr3_nt: TGTGCCAGCAGCTTAATAGCAGCGGGCGACAATGAGCAGTTCTTC
d_call: TRBD2; v_call: TRBV7-3; j_call: TRBJ2-6; clone_size: .; cdr3_aa: CASSLLGGSGANVLTF; cdr3_nt: TGTGCCAGCAGCTTGTTGGGGGGGTCTGGGGCCAACGTCCTGACTTTC
d_call: .; v_call: TRBV27; j_call: TRBJ2-7; clone_size: few; cdr3_aa: CASSLTNYYEQYF; cdr3_nt: TGTGCCAGCAGCCTGACTAATTACTACGAGCAGTACTTC
d_call: .; v_call: TRBV5-4; j_call: TRBJ2-5; clone_size: .; cdr3_aa: CASTVTQGQETQYF; cdr3_nt: TGTGCCAGCACCGTGACACAGGGCCAAGAGACCCAGTACTTC
d_call: TRBD1; v_call: TRBV29-1; j_call: TRBJ1-3; clone_size: few; cdr3_aa: CSASQGGHSGNTIYF; cdr3_nt: TGCAGCGCCAGCCAGGGGGGACACTCTGGAAACACCATATATTTT
d_call: TRBD1; v_call: TRBV6-6; j_call: TRBJ2-4; clone_size: once; cdr3_aa: CASSSGTGIWYIQYF; cdr3_nt: TGTGCCAGCAGTTCCGGGACAGGGATTTGGTACATTCAGTACTTC
d_call: TRBD2; v_call: TRBV9; j_call: TRBJ2-1; clone_size: .; cdr3_aa: CASSAPSGSLYNEQFF; cdr3_nt: TGTGCCAGCAGCGCCCCTAGCGGGAGTCTTTACAATGAGCAGTTCTTC